The 29 T cell receptor beta chains below come from one sample, sequenced in a study of radiation and T cells in renal cell carcinoma. Sequencing was performed with immunoSEQ multiplex PCR; in TCRdb, only in-frame clones are kept and a portion is missing. Of around 16,000 clones listed, under 70% were seen once; the top ten hold approximately 10%. The treatment denotes: treatment-naive control, cytoreductive nephrectomy. The source was tumor tissue, collected from a patient whose treatment was nephrectomy without radiotherapy. The origin of the receptors is a man aged 40-50 years with renal cell carcinoma.

Points on this clone: At one of its ends the junction is not consistent with the germline gene, which may arise from a read error. The rearrangement joins TRBV5-4 to TRBJ1-1; TRBD1 agrees at 9 bases. The length of the CDR3 is 17 residues. Germline CDR1 reads SGHNT; CDR2 reads YYREEE (reference sequence). The DNA of the CDR3 is TGCGCCAGCAGCCAAGCCGGGACAGGGAATTCTTTCACTGAAGCTTTCTTT. Its translation is CASSQAGTGNSFTEAFF.

This clone has just a few counts. The chain is built from TRBV27 and TRBJ1-5; D is uncertain. The CDR3 extends over 15 amino acids. CDR1 and CDR2 from the germline V gene are MNHEY and SMNVEV (reference sequence). V lost 3 bases and J 4 bases, leaving 13 bases between the germline ends. The CDR3 DNA is TGTGCCAGCAGTTTCACTACCCCGGGTAATCAGCCCCAGCATTTT. It is translated as CASSFTTPGNQPQHF.

The chain employs TRBV5-6 and TRBJ1-2; D is ambiguous. Germline CDR1 SGHDT, CDR2 YYEEEE. Trimming took off 0 bases at V and 4 bases at J, with 13 bases between the two ends. The CDR3 is 15 residues long. CDR3 nucleotides: TGTGCCAGCAGCTTGGACACCCGGACTGGCTATGGCTACACCTTC. Translating gives CASSLDTRTGYGYTF.

This sequence joins TRBV7-9 and TRBJ1-2; possibly TRBD1 for D (5 bases). This CDR3 is built from 16 residues. Germline V gene sequence: CDR1 SEHNR, CDR2 FQNEAQ (reference sequence). Trimming took 6 bases from V and 10 from J, leaving 27 bases between them. CDR3 bases: TGTGCCAGCAGAATTGGAGGCGGGGCACCGGGAGGTAACTACACCTTC. Amino acid sequence: CASRIGGGAPGGNYTF. The full variable domain, in which reference TRBV7-9 and TRBJ1-2 provide the parts outside the CDR3, is DTGVSQNPRHKITKRGQNVTFRCDPISEHNRLYWYRQTLGQGPEFLTYFQNEAQLEKSRLLSDRFSAERPKGSFSTLEIQRTEQGDSAMYLCASRIGGGAPGGNYTFGSGTRLTVV.

The CDR3 bases are TGTGCCAGCAGTGAAGGCGCGGGGGCCTCCACCGGGGAGCTGTTTTTT. It encodes CASSEGAGASTGELFF. The V and J genes are TRBV2 and TRBJ2-2; maybe TRBD2 (7 bases). Germline loops: CDR1 SNHLY, CDR2 FYNNEI. The V gene lost 1 base and the J gene lost 4 bases, with 13 bases spanning the gap. CDR3 size: 16 residues.

This clone was seen more than once but under ten times. This CDR3 reads CASSRGQGEQYF. CDR3 nucleotide sequence: TGTGCCAGTAGTAGGGGACAGGGGGAACAGTACTTC. The V gene is TRBV19, the J gene TRBJ2-7; 11 nucleotides agree with TRBD1. Germline assignment: CDR1 LNHDA and CDR2 SQIVND (reference sequence). V shed 4 bases, J shed 10 bases, and the junction held 3 bases outside the gene matches. The CDR3 extends over 12 amino acids.

This clone was picked up a small number of times. The CDR3 reads CASSLGHGGGYTF. DNA of the CDR3: TGTGCCAGCAGTCTGGGACATGGGGGTGGCTACACCTTC. The chain combines TRBV27 with TRBJ1-2; tentatively, D is TRBD1 (6 bases). The CDR3 totals 13 residues. Germline CDR1 reads MNHEY; CDR2 reads SMNVEV (reference sequence). Deletions cut 5 bases from V and 7 bases from J, with 14 bases between.

The J gene is TRBJ1-1, the V gene TRBV4-1; 7 bases line up with TRBD1. This CDR3 is built from 17 residues. Trimming cost V 0 bases and J 0 bases; bases outside gene matches: 7. Germline V gene data show CDR1 as MGHRA and CDR2 as YSYEKL. CDR3 protein: CASSQDQGTALNTEAFF. The CDR3 region has the DNA TGCGCCAGCAGCCAAGATCAGGGGACAGCACTGAACACTGAAGCTTTCTTT.

This chain connects TRBV5-6 to TRBJ1-4; maybe TRBD1 (6 bases). Trimming took 5 bases from V and 6 from J, leaving 20 bases between them. CDR1 and CDR2 (germline): SGHDT, YYEEEE. The CDR3 consists of 16 residues. The CDR3 DNA reads TGTGCCAGCAGACAGGGTGGGGACCACCGATATGAAAAACTGTTTTTT. This translates into CASRQGGDHRYEKLFF.

This clone was counted between two and nine times. The V and J genes are TRBV6-5 and TRBJ1-6; 7 nucleotides agree with TRBD1. The CDR3 spans 16 residues. Germline-derived CDR1 and CDR2 are MNHEY and SVGAGI. Trimming at V came to 1 base and at J to 4 bases, leaving 4 bases not matched to a gene. The DNA for the CDR3 is TGTGCCAGCAGTTACTGGGGGACAGCATATAATTCACCCCTCCACTTT. It is translated as CASSYWGTAYNSPLHF.

This chain joins TRBV4-3 and TRBJ1-1; TRBD1 matches at 8 bases. V gave up 4 bases and J gave up 5 bases; unmatched junction bases: 9. The CDR3 totals 15 residues. From germline, CDR1 is LGHNA and CDR2 YSLEER. In DNA, the CDR3 is TGCGCCAGCAGCCGGGTGGACAGGGAGGCTACTGAAGCTTTCTTT. This translates into CASSRVDREATEAFF.

This clone is deemed medium-sized. The chain employs TRBV29-1 and TRBJ1-1; no firm D call. CDR3 length equals 13 residues. In germline, CDR1 is SQVTM, CDR2 ANQGSEA. Trimming stripped 7 bases from V and 1 base from J, with 13 bases between. CDR3 bases: TGCAGCGCGAAACTCGGCCAGAACACTGAAGCTTTCTTT. Its translation: CSAKLGQNTEAFF.

This chain joins TRBV13 and TRBJ2-7; 7 bases are a match to TRBD2. This CDR3 has 14 amino acids. Germline-derived CDR1 and CDR2 are PRHDT and FYEKMQ (reference sequence). V shed 2 bases, J shed 1 base, and the junction held 2 bases outside the gene matches. The CDR3 spells CASSLPGGSYEQYF. The DNA of the CDR3 is TGTGCCAGCAGCTTACCGGGGGGATCCTACGAGCAGTACTTC.

This clone was found a few times. The chain couples TRBV6-1 to TRBJ1-4, with a weak D call TRBD1 (5 bases). V was clipped by 2 bases and J by 5 bases, with 9 bases between them. The CDR3 spans 14 residues. Germline values: CDR1 MNHNS, CDR2 SASEGT. The CDR3 DNA reads TGTGCCAGCAGTGAACAGGGAACAAATGAAAAACTGTTTTTT. It translates to CASSEQGTNEKLFF.

The chain couples TRBV6-1 to TRBJ2-7; D might be TRBD2 (6 bases). The CDR3 spans 15 residues. V gave up 6 bases and J gave up 2 bases, with 17 bases separating them. Per the germline V gene, CDR1 is MNHNS and CDR2 is SASEGT. The CDR3 is CASSPRRDGAYEQYF. As DNA, the CDR3 is TGTGCCAGCAGCCCCAGGCGGGACGGGGCCTACGAGCAGTACTTC.

The chain employs TRBV18 and TRBJ2-1, with D perhaps matching TRBD1 or TRBD2 (5 bases each). CDR3 size: 13 residues. Per the germline V gene, CDR1 is KGHSH and CDR2 is LQKENI. V gave up 5 bases and J gave up 12 bases, with 17 bases separating them. The CDR3 DNA sequence: TGTGCCAGCTCAAGCGCCGGGACGGCGGGGCAGTTCTTC. Encoded protein: CASSSAGTAGQFF.

This sequence joins TRBV4-1 and TRBJ1-1; the D gene is possibly TRBD1 (5 bases). The CDR3 sequence is 16 residues long. In germline, CDR1 is MGHRA, CDR2 YSYEKL. V was pared by 2 bases and J by 1 base, with 14 bases between. The CDR3 DNA sequence: TGCGCCAGCAGCCAACCGCAGGGAGCTGGGAACACTGAAGCTTTCTTT. This codes for CASSQPQGAGNTEAFF.

This chain joins TRBV27 and TRBJ2-1, with D unresolved. Trimming pared 6 bases from V and 9 bases from J, leaving 15 bases between. Per germline, CDR1 MNHEY and CDR2 SMNVEV (reference sequence). The CDR3 extends over 13 amino acids. The CDR3 DNA sequence: TGTGCCAGCAGCCTCGGACCCTCCCCTGAGCAGTTCTTC. Translating gives CASSLGPSPEQFF.

The chain employs TRBV5-5 and TRBJ1-2; tentative D call: TRBD1 (5 bases). CDR1 SGHKS and CDR2 YYEKEE come from the germline V gene (reference sequence). This CDR3 spans 12 amino acids. V shed 4 bases and J shed 5 bases, with 9 bases lying between them. CDR3 in DNA: TGTGCCAGCAGCCCGGACACATATGGCTACACCTTC. Its translation: CASSPDTYGYTF.

V usage is TRBV20-1 and J usage is TRBJ1-4; D remains unclear. The CDR3 loop spans 10 amino acids. Germline CDR1 is DFQATT and CDR2 is SNEGSKA (reference sequence). Between the trimmed V and J ends, which lost 6 bases and 1 base, there was a span of 0 bases. As DNA, the CDR3 is TGCAGTGCAACTAATGAAAAACTGTTTTTT. As protein: CSATNEKLFF.

This clone was detected only once. The junction and the germline gene differ at one end; a read error may be behind it. The rearrangement uses TRBV5-1 and TRBJ2-1; a possible D gene is TRBD1 (6 bases). The CDR3 spans 13 residues. Germline assignment: CDR1 SGHRS and CDR2 YFSETQ. CDR3 loop: CASSISRDNEQFF. The CDR3 nucleotides read TGCGCCAGCAGCATCTCCCGGGACAACGAGCAGTTCTTC.

The J gene is TRBJ1-1, the V gene TRBV5-5; 7 nucleotides agree with TRBD1. V gave up 2 bases and J gave up 4 bases; unmatched junction bases: 2. This CDR3 region has 13 residues. The germline CDR1 and CDR2 sequences are SGHKS and YYEKEE (reference sequence). CDR3 region: CASSLQGSTEAFF. The DNA for the CDR3 is TGTGCCAGCAGCTTACAGGGGAGCACTGAAGCTTTCTTT.

This chain joins TRBV23-1 and TRBJ1-1; TRBD1 aligns across 9 bases. TRBV23-1 is an ORF for which the function is uncertain. V lost 0 bases, J lost 4 bases, and 0 bases stayed unmatched. CDR3 length: 14 amino acids. The chain's CDR3 is CASSQSTGGTEAFF. The DNA for the CDR3 is TGCGCCAGCAGTCAATCGACAGGGGGCACTGAAGCTTTCTTT.

J is TRBJ2-7 and V is TRBV6-1, with 9 positions matching TRBD1. Trimming took 7 bases from V and 6 from J; bases not matched to a gene: 10. CDR1 MNHNS and CDR2 SASEGT come from the germline V gene. The CDR3 runs 14 residues. CDR3 DNA: TGTGCCAGCACCCCGGGACAGGGCAGGAGCGAGCAGTACTTC. The encoded protein is CASTPGQGRSEQYF.

This clone has more than one count but fewer than ten. V is TRBV10-3 and J is TRBJ1-1, with D perhaps matching TRBD1 (5 bases). CDR1 ENHRY and CDR2 SYGVKD come from the germline V gene. The V and J ends lost 3 bases and 10 bases respectively, with 15 bases between them. CDR3 length equals 13 residues. Written as DNA, the CDR3 is TGTGCCATCAGTGAACAGGACAACTCGGGAGCTTTCTTT. Protein: CAISEQDNSGAFF.

This chain connects TRBV15 to TRBJ1-2; weak D call: TRBD1 (6 bases). Germline V gene sequence: CDR1 LNHNV, CDR2 YYDKDF (reference sequence). Trimming removed 2 bases at V and 2 bases at J, with 9 bases between. The CDR3 is 14 amino acids. This CDR3 reads CATSRSDRNYGYTF. CDR3 bases: TGTGCCACCAGCAGATCTGACAGGAACTATGGCTACACCTTC.

This clone was counted only a few times. J is TRBJ1-4 and V is TRBV27; D unclear. From germline, CDR1 is MNHEY and CDR2 SMNVEV (reference sequence). CDR3 length equals 16 residues. V was shortened by 6 bases and J by 0 bases, with 14 bases between the two germline ends. CDR3 coding DNA: TGTGCCAGCAGGAGAGACTATAGCGCAACTAATGAAAAACTGTTTTTT. This gives the protein CASRRDYSATNEKLFF.

This clone qualifies as medium-sized. V is TRBV7-6 and J is TRBJ2-7; 9 bases are a match to TRBD1. Germline CDR1 SGHVS, CDR2 FNYEAQ. This CDR3 has 15 amino acids. V lost 7 bases to trimming and J lost 1 base; unmatched junction nucleotides: 8. The CDR3 is CASTPQGQGSYEQYF. The CDR3 DNA sequence: TGTGCCAGCACCCCCCAGGGACAGGGTTCCTACGAGCAGTACTTC.

The chain links TRBV7-2 to TRBJ1-1; D not certain. Germline lookup yields CDR1 SGHTA and CDR2 FQGNSA. V lost 5 bases and J 0 bases, leaving 10 bases between the germline ends. The CDR3 consists of 14 residues. The CDR3 region is CASSGRTMNTEAFF. The DNA for the CDR3 is TGTGCCAGCAGCGGCCGGACCATGAACACTGAAGCTTTCTTT. Full variable domain (missing parts from reference TRBV7-2 and TRBJ1-1): GAGVSQSPSNKVTEKGKDVELRCDPISGHTALYWYRQSLGQGLEFLIYFQGNSAPDKSGLPSDRFSAERTGGSVSTLTIQRTQQEDSAVYLCASSGRTMNTEAFFGQGTRLTVV.